A single T cell receptor beta chain is shown here with its context. The data stem from a study of blood T cell repertoires in COVID-19. Per the authors' pipeline: Estimates of nucleated cell counts were drawn from the amplification of reference gene primers. The repertoire was sequenced with immunoSEQ multiplex PCR; TCRdb's copy has only in-frame clones and lacks some. V, J and clone size are taken as reported in that table, and D and trimming were inferred from the DNA itself. The sample has about 150,000 clones; 80% to 90% are singletons. The length of the CDR3 is 15 residues. With V trimmed by 6 bases and J by 2 bases, 7 bases remained unmatched. The germline V gene encodes CDR1 MNHEY and CDR2 SVGAGI.

Sequencing was carried out using peripheral blood. J is TRBJ2-1 and V is TRBV6-5; 7 bases match TRBD2. The sequence came from a woman aged 50 to 60 in a cohort sampled during active or convalescent COVID-19. This CDR3 is CASSRDYVPYNEQFF. CDR3 bases: TGTGCCAGCAGCCGGGACTATGTCCCCTACAATGAGCAGTTCTTC.